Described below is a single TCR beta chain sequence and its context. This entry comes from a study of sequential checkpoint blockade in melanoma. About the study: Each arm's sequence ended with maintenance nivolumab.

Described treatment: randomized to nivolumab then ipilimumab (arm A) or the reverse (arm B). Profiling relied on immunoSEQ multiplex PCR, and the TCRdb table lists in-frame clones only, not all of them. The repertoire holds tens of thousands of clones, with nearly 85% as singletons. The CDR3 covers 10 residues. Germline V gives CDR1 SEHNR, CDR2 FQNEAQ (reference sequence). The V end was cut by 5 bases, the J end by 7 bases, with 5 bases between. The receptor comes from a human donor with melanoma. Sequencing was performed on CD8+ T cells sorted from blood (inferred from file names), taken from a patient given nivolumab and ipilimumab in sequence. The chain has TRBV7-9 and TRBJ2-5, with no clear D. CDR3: CASSPGTQYF. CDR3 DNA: TGTGCCAGCAGCCCAGGGACCCAGTACTTC. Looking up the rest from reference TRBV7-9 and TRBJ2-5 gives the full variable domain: DTGVSQNPRHKITKRGQNVTFRCDPISEHNRLYWYRQTLGQGPEFLTYFQNEAQLEKSRLLSDRFSAERPKGSFSTLEIQRTEQGDSAMYLCASSPGTQYFGPGTRLLVL.